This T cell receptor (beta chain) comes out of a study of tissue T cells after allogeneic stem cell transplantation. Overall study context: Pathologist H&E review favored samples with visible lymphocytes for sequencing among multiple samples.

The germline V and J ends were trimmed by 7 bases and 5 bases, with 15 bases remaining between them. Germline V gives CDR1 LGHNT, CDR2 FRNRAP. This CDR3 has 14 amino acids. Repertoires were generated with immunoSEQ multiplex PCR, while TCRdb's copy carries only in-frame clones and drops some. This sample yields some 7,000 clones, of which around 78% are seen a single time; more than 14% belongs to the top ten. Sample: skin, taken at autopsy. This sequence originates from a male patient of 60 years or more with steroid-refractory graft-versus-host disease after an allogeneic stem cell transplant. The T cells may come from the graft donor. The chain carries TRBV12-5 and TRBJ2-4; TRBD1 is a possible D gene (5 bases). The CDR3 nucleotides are TGTGCTAGTGCCGCTACAGGTGAGGAAAACATTCAGTACTTC. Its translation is CASAATGEENIQYF.